This T cell receptor (beta chain) was retrieved from a study of shared T cell receptors in the human thymus (dated by TCRdb to 2020 to 2023). About the study as a whole: The study examined how self-reactive, shared T-cell receptor alpha chains are generated in the human thymus.

Library prep was done by the immunoSEQ multiplex PCR assay. Imported from immuneACCESS, the table was reduced by TCRdb to in-frame sequences with V and J called. These copies leave out some clones; in studies compared against another copy, an unresolved V gene accounts for under half, and the cause of the remainder is not known. The sample data list about 380,000 clones, and 95% of these were observed just once. The ten largest clones add up to 0.015% to 0.02% of the sample. From a lookup of the germline V gene, CDR1 and CDR2 are SGHTA and FQGNSA. Germline trimming amounts to 5 bases on V and 2 bases on J, with 1 as the count of junction bases outside the gene matches. The CDR3 contains 15 residues, cysteine and phenylalanine counted. Kept here is only the CDR3 DNA, which spans 45 bases and is read in frame from base 1. As regards this clone: Its antigen is unknown. Per-base quality was not reported, and no clone a single base away is much larger than it.

Sequencing was carried out using thymocytes. This TCR came from a human donor. The rearranged segments are TRBV7-2 and TRBJ2-2, with 11 bases matching TRBD2. The CDR3 loop reads CASSRLAGNTGELFF. DNA sequence: TGTGCCAGCAGCCGACTAGCGGGAAACACCGGGGAGCTGTTTTTT. Reference TRBV7-2 and TRBJ2-2 genes cover what lies past the CDR3, so the full variable domain is GAGVSQSPSNKVTEKGKDVELRCDPISGHTALYWYRQSLGQGLEFLIYFQGNSAPDKSGLPSDRFSAERTGGSVSTLTIQRTQQEDSAVYLCASSRLAGNTGELFFGEGSRLTVL.